This is a list of T cell receptor beta chains from one sample in a study of blood T cell repertoires in COVID-19. This table comes from immunoSEQ multiplex PCR, and its TCRdb copy is limited to in-frame clones, with some not included. The sample yields more than 150,000 clones, 81% seen once. The sample consisted of peripheral blood. The receptor set was obtained from a woman of 80 years or more with COVID-19, enrolled during active disease. The CDR3 runs from the conserved cysteine through the conserved F or W. A D gene is named only where the DNA matches it firmly. A clone size is listed for some rows: how often the clone was seen (once, few, many), or a class if it is expanded.

d_call j_call clone_size v_call cdr3_nt cdr3_aa
TRBD1 TRBJ1-2 NA TRBV7-9 TGTGCCAGCAGCGTTACAGGGGGAAACTATGGCTACACCTTC CASSVTGGNYGYTF
TRBD1 TRBJ2-7 NA TRBV5-1 TGCGCCAGCAGCTTGTATTACGGACAGGGGATACCCTACGAGCAGTACTTC CASSLYYGQGIPYEQYF
TRBD1 TRBJ2-7 NA TRBV24-1 TGTGCCACCAGTGACTCGGACAGGGGCTACGAGCAGTACTTC CATSDSDRGYEQYF
NA TRBJ2-5 NA TRBV11-3 TGTGCCACCAAACTAGCCGGGGGGCCGGAGGAAGAGACCCAGTACTTC CATKLAGGPEEETQYF
NA TRBJ2-3 NA TRBV27 TGTGCCAGCAGTAGAAAGCCTAGCGGCACAGATACGCAGTATTTT CASSRKPSGTDTQYF
TRBD2 TRBJ2-2 NA TRBV7-8 TGTGCCAGCAGCCGAAGGTGGCGGGGGGGCCCCACCGGGGAGCTGTTTTTT CASSRRWRGGPTGELFF
NA TRBJ1-1 NA TRBV19 TGTGCCAGTAGTATCCCATCGGGAAAAGCTTTCTTT CASSIPSGKAFF
NA TRBJ1-5 NA TRBV5-8 TGTGCCAGCAGCTCGCAAGGGACACCGGTGGACAATCAGCCCCAGCATTTT CASSSQGTPVDNQPQHF
NA TRBJ2-7 NA TRBV6-2/TRBV6-3 TGTGCCAGCAGTCCCCCTGTATTCAGCGGGCGTGCCTACGAGCAGTACTTC CASSPPVFSGRAYEQYF
NA TRBJ2-5 NA TRBV7-9 TGTGCCAGCAGCGCTACAGGCTCTCGGGGGGAGACCCAGTACTTC CASSATGSRGETQYF
TRBD2 TRBJ2-1 NA TRBV9 TGTGCCAGCAGCCTTCAGGGAGGGGCCTACAATGAGCAGTTCTTC CASSLQGGAYNEQFF
NA TRBJ2-7 few TRBV7-6 TGTGCCAGCAGCTTACAGGGGACGGAGCAGTACTTC CASSLQGTEQYF
NA TRBJ2-1 NA TRBV12-5 TGTGCTAGTGCCCCGGGGTCGGGACTCGGGCAGTTCTTC CASAPGSGLGQFF
NA TRBJ2-1 few TRBV6-5 TGTGCCAGCAGTTACCAGGCAACCTCCTACAATGAGCAGTTCTTC CASSYQATSYNEQFF
TRBD1 TRBJ1-1 NA TRBV7-3 TGTGCCAGCAGCTCGACCGGGACAGGGGGCACTGAAGCTTTCTTT CASSSTGTGGTEAFF
TRBD1 TRBJ1-5 NA TRBV19 TGTGCCCTCGGGACAGGGAATCAGCCCCAGCATTTT CALGTGNQPQHF
NA TRBJ1-4 NA TRBV3-1/TRBV3-2 TGTGCCAGCAGCCAAGCCCCCGGGGATTCAAAAAAACTGTTTTTT CASSQAPGDSKKLFF
NA TRBJ1-2 NA TRBV7-2 TGTGCCAGCAGCTTAGCCGGGAAGACCCATGGCTACACCTTC CASSLAGKTHGYTF
TRBD1 TRBJ1-5 NA TRBV10-1 TGCGCCCGTACAGGGGGCGGTCAGCCCCAGCATTTT CARTGGGQPQHF